This T cell receptor (beta chain) was sequenced in a study of memory B cells and T cells in multiple sclerosis (dated by TCRdb to 2016 to 2018). At the level of the whole study: The study compared the TCR beta repertoires of autoproliferating peripheral T cells with those of brain lesion-infiltrating T cells in multiple sclerosis patients. A couple of multiple sclerosis patients were included in the TCR sequencing because brain lesions obtained at autopsy or brain-infiltrating cells obtained from biopsy were available for them. Findings and caveats that apply to the study as a whole: Because clone-set sizes varied across compartments, the counts of shared clonotypes were affected, making normalization necessary.

After stimulus-free culture of CFSE-labeled PBMCs, the autoproliferating (CFSEdim) and non-proliferating (CFSEhi) T cell fractions were sequenced separately. Altogether, approximately 5x10^7 CFSE-labeled PBMCs were kept in culture for 7 days with no stimulus, after which the replicate wells were combined. PBMCs were labeled with around 0.48 uM CFSE and were cultured without exogenous stimuli in serum-free AIM-V medium. PBMCs were obtained by Ficoll density gradient centrifugation and kept cryopreserved until use. Live 7-AAD-negative cells were sorted on a FACSAria III, washed with PBS, and frozen at -80 degrees C as dry pellets. Details on this clone: Its binding antigen is unknown. There are no base qualities to consult, and no much larger clone falls within one base.

The immunoSEQ Platform was used to amplify TCRbeta CDR3 regions from extracted genomic DNA. The immunoSEQ assay combined multiplex PCR with high-throughput sequencing and a vendor bioinformatics pipeline. Per the authors' processing: Non-productive sequences and CDR3s under 4 amino acids long were removed, and the clonotype frequencies in each sample were recalculated. In immunoSEQ Analyzer 2.0, shared clonotypes were identified as identical CDR3 amino acid, V gene and J gene sequences. To normalize repertoire overlap, the number of shared clonotypes was divided by the product of the two clone-set sizes and multiplied by 1000 to give arbitrary units. TCRdb limited this immuneACCESS table to in-frame rearrangements with V and J called. A share of clones is missing; checked studies link under half to unresolved V genes, and the rest is unexplained. Clone size and V and J calls were adopted from that table, with D and trimming inferred from the DNA. The sample contains about 42,000 clones, approximately 80% of them found a single time. 1.1% of the sample lies in the top ten.

Germline trimming: 7 bases from V, 4 bases from J; junction bases outside gene matches: 2. CDR1 is given as MNHEY and CDR2 as SVGAGI, both from the germline V gene. From the cysteine up to the phenylalanine, the CDR3 has a length of 13 residues. The retained sequence is limited to the CDR3, 39 bases, with the frame set at the first base. Material: PBMCs from blood kept in culture. The chain is encoded by TRBV6-5 joined to TRBJ2-3; 10 middle bases align to TRBD2. This sequence originates from a human donor with multiple sclerosis. Read as DNA, the sequence is TGTGCCAGCACAGCGGGGGGGCCAGATACGCAGTATTTT. This translates into CASTAGGPDTQYF.